The rows below give T cell receptor beta chains drawn from one sample of a study of Graves' ophthalmopathy and Graves' hyperthyroidism. TCRdb processed the multiplex PCR reads anew with MiXCR; each CDR3 protein has one entry. The table records around 1.1 million distinct CDR3 sequences, roughly 35% of them present only once. The sequenced sample consisted of peripheral blood or thyroid tissue (not recorded which). These receptor sequences come from an adult man with Graves' hyperthyroidism. The conserved cysteine and the conserved F or W are not part of the CDR3 here. D genes are given only for firm matches.

V gene	J gene	D gene	CDR3 protein
TRBV25-1	TRBJ2-7	TRBD1	APWTGMNEQY
TRBV20-1	TRBJ2-5	-	SASWRQETQY
TRBV7-9	TRBJ1-1	-	ASSNTAGLNTEAF
TRBV7-2	TRBJ2-7	-	ACSSQRFGSYEQY
TRBV5-1	TRBJ2-7	-	ASTTGVSEITYEQY
TRBV7-3	TRBJ2-7	-	ASTMMKGGRSPL
TRBV7-3	TRBJ2-5	-	ASSREGETQY
TRBV7-6	TRBJ1-4	-	ASSSRPVFGEKLF
TRBV9	TRBJ1-2	-	ASTENPLNYGYT
TRBV19	TRBJ2-2	-	ASSIVAGAGELF
TRBV12-3/TRBV12-4	TRBJ1-4	-	ASSLRADEKLF
TRBV5-1	TRBJ1-5	TRBD1	ASSLGDSSNQPRH
TRBV5-1	TRBJ2-7	TRBD2	ASTGTSGRSLSYEQY
TRBV29-1	TRBJ1-2	TRBD1	SGSGGEGGYT
TRBV29-1	TRBJ1-1	TRBD1	SALDRVRDTEAF
TRBV20-1	TRBJ1-5	-	SAALTSNQPQH
TRBV18	TRBJ1-6	-	ASSPLPPQNSPLH
TRBV20-1	TRBJ1-2	-	SANKGGGYT
TRBV20-1	TRBJ1-6	TRBD1	SAKMTGYYNSPLH
TRBV5-1	TRBJ2-1	TRBD1	ASTDRVTYNEQF
TRBV10-1	TRBJ1-6	TRBD1	ASSAGGGSPLH
TRBV19	TRBJ1-1	-	ASSTGPEYVAF
TRBV30	TRBJ1-6	TRBD1	AWSVQGARSPLH
TRBV5-1	TRBJ2-7	TRBD1	ASSRDRDHSYEQY
TRBV15	TRBJ1-6	TRBD1	ATSARDRHGGSPLH
TRBV12-3/TRBV12-4	TRBJ2-6	-	ASSAAGSGANVLT
TRBV9	TRBJ2-2	-	ASRTSERGGPFIGTGELF
TRBV10-3	TRBJ2-5	TRBD1	AISDDREIETQY
TRBV29-1	TRBJ1-5	-	SVGHRFYQPQH
TRBV30	TRBJ2-7	-	AWSVRSKLYEQY
TRBV7-2	TRBJ2-6	-	ASSLRGGDVLT
TRBV5-1	TRBJ1-4	TRBD1	ASRPLGTASTNEKLF
TRBV29-1	TRBJ2-6	-	SVSGTGANVLT
TRBV10-3	TRBJ2-5	TRBD2	ASSNGTSGWKETQY
TRBV6-5	TRBJ2-5	-	ASRSPETQY
TRBV7-3	TRBJ2-5	-	ASSQGAGANQEAQY
TRBV7-6	TRBJ1-6	-	ASSQTDTLYNSPLH
TRBV24-1	TRBJ1-1	TRBD1	ATSDRGTGGVNTEAF
TRBV4-1	TRBJ1-2	TRBD1	ASSQGTGARDYGYT